The 28 T cell receptor beta chains in this list originate from one sample, sequenced in a study of T cell responses to AZD1222 COVID-19 vaccine. The method was immunoSEQ multiplex PCR; TCRdb's version includes in-frame clones alone and lacks a portion of them. The data contain about 150,000 clones, roughly 90% of them seen just once; the ten biggest clones take up more than 1.5%. This sample comprised peripheral blood, obtained on day 0 of AZD1222 vaccination. The receptors were sampled from an adult in good health.

V usage is TRBV7-2 and J usage is TRBJ1-1, with D perhaps TRBD1 (6 bases). CDR3 size: 15 residues. V lost 3 bases to trimming and J lost 0 bases, with 11 bases between them. CDR1 is SGHTA, CDR2 FQGNSA, per germline. The CDR3 nucleotides read TGTGCCAGCAGCTTGGGAGGACAGATGAACACTGAAGCTTTCTTT. Its translation: CASSLGGQMNTEAFF.

The chain joins TRBV7-2 to TRBJ1-5, with D hard to call. The CDR3 runs 13 residues. Germline loops: CDR1 SGHTA, CDR2 FQGNSA. V dropped 4 bases and J dropped 4 bases, with 8 bases sitting between them. The CDR3 DNA follows: TGTGCCAGCAGCTCCCGGATGAATCAGCCCCAGCATTTT. It translates to CASSSRMNQPQHF.

The chain couples TRBV4-3 to TRBJ2-7; unclear D gene. Germline CDR1 reads LGHNA; CDR2 reads YSLEER. The V gene lost 4 bases and the J gene lost 4 bases, with 14 bases spanning the gap. CDR3 length: 14 amino acids. CDR3: CASSPDLWSYEQYF. The CDR3 nucleotides read TGCGCCAGCAGCCCAGACCTCTGGAGTTACGAGCAGTACTTC.

The chain employs TRBV6-2 or TRBV6-3 and TRBJ1-1, with D possibly being TRBD1 (5 bases). The CDR3 runs to 13 residues. The V gene's germline CDR1 is MNHEY and CDR2 SVGEGT. Between the trimmed V and J ends, which lost 2 bases and 10 bases, there was a span of 14 bases. The CDR3 bases are TGTGCCAGCAGTTACAAGGCAGGGCGTACAGCTTTCTTT. Translated, it gives CASSYKAGRTAFF.

This chain uses TRBV7-3 with TRBJ2-2; no definite D call. This CDR3 has 13 amino acids. Germline CDR1 and CDR2: SGHTA and FQGTGA. The V gene lost 2 bases and the J gene lost 6 bases, with 7 bases spanning the gap. This CDR3 reads CASSLAQSGELFF. CDR3 sequence (DNA): TGTGCCAGCAGCTTAGCGCAATCCGGGGAGCTGTTTTTT. Full variable domain (missing parts from reference TRBV7-3 and TRBJ2-2): GAGVSQTPSNKVTEKGKYVELRCDPISGHTALYWYRQSLGQGPEFLIYFQGTGAADDSGLPNDRFFAVRPEGSVSTLKIQRTERGDSAVYLCASSLAQSGELFFGEGSRLTVL.

The chain employs TRBV4-2 and TRBJ1-3; D gene uncertain. Germline CDR1 is LGHNA and CDR2 is YNFKEQ. Trimming took 0 bases from V and 2 from J, leaving 14 bases between them. This CDR3 is 17 amino acids long. CDR3 in DNA: TGTGCCAGCAGCCAAGACCCGAATCCGGACCCTGGAAACACCATATATTTT. Translating it yields CASSQDPNPDPGNTIYF.

V and J are TRBV18 and TRBJ2-1; D unresolved. Per the germline V gene, CDR1 is KGHSH and CDR2 is LQKENI. V was pared by 5 bases and J by 1 base, with 15 bases between. The length of the CDR3 is 16 residues. CDR3 loop: CASSYQAVRSYNEQFF. CDR3 DNA sequence: TGTGCCAGCTCATACCAGGCCGTCAGGTCCTACAATGAGCAGTTCTTC. The full variable domain, completed using reference TRBV18 and TRBJ2-1, is NAGVMQNPRHLVRRRGQEARLRCSPMKGHSHVYWYRQLPEEGLKFMVYLQKENIIDESGMPKERFSAEFPKEGPSILRIQQVVRGDSAAYFCASSYQAVRSYNEQFFGPGTRLTVL.

This chain connects TRBV18 to TRBJ2-1, with D perhaps matching TRBD2 (5 bases). The CDR3 extends over 12 amino acids. The germline CDR1 and CDR2 sequences are KGHSH and LQKENI. The V end was cut by 11 bases, the J end by 4 bases, with 12 bases between. In nucleotides, the CDR3 is TGTGCCGTCCGCGGGTTTTACAATGAGCAGTTCTTC. Encoded protein: CAVRGFYNEQFF. Based on the CDR3 plus reference TRBV18 and TRBJ2-1, the full variable domain is NAGVMQNPRHLVRRRGQEARLRCSPMKGHSHVYWYRQLPEEGLKFMVYLQKENIIDESGMPKERFSAEFPKEGPSILRIQQVVRGDSAAYFCAVRGFYNEQFFGPGTRLTVL.

The J gene is TRBJ1-4, the V gene TRBV6-5; no firm D call. Germline values: CDR1 MNHEY, CDR2 SVGAGI. The CDR3 loop spans 14 amino acids. V lost 7 bases, J lost 4 bases, and 13 bases lay in between. CDR3 nucleotide sequence: TGTGCCAGCAAAGGGCGGACCTTTAATGAAAAACTGTTTTTT. Translated, it gives CASKGRTFNEKLFF.

This rearrangement joins TRBV27 to TRBJ1-2; 7 bases map to TRBD1. V shed 7 bases, J shed 2 bases, and the junction held 10 bases outside the gene matches. There are 15 residues in the CDR3. Per germline, CDR1 MNHEY and CDR2 SMNVEV (reference sequence). As DNA, the CDR3 is TGTGCCAGCACCCTCCGCCCGACAGGGAACTATGGCTACACCTTC. The encoded protein is CASTLRPTGNYGYTF.

The chain uses TRBV6-5 and TRBJ2-7, with 9 bases lining up with TRBD1. Looked up from germline, CDR1 is MNHEY and CDR2 is SVGAGI. The CDR3 is made up of 14 amino acids. The V segment lost 5 bases and the J segment 0 bases; nucleotides outside the gene matches: 2. The CDR3: CASSRTGASYEQYF. Here the CDR3 DNA reads TGTGCCAGCAGTCGGACAGGGGCCTCCTACGAGCAGTACTTC.

CDR3 DNA: TGTGCCAGCAGCCAAGATGGAACAGGCGGACTGGACACCATATATTTT. It is translated as CASSQDGTGGLDTIYF. This sequence joins TRBV4-2 and TRBJ1-3; TRBD1 is a possible D gene (5 bases). The CDR3 length is 16 residues. Germline lookup yields CDR1 LGHNA and CDR2 YNFKEQ. The ends were cut back, 0 bases at V and 8 bases at J, with 17 bases in the middle.

The chain couples TRBV6-5 to TRBJ1-2, with 7 bases identical to TRBD1. With V trimmed by 5 bases and J by 7 bases, 7 bases remained unmatched. CDR1 MNHEY and CDR2 SVGAGI come from the germline V gene. The CDR3 totals 13 residues. DNA for the CDR3: TGTGCCAGCAGTCAACCGACAGGGTTTGGCTACACCTTC. Protein: CASSQPTGFGYTF.

CDR3 in amino acids: CASSALRANTEAFF. CDR3 in DNA: TGTGCCAGCAGCGCCCTCAGGGCGAACACTGAAGCTTTCTTT. The J gene is TRBJ1-1, the V gene TRBV9; D possibly corresponds to TRBD1 (5 bases). CDR1 is SGDLS and CDR2 is YYNGEE in the germline V gene. V was pared by 3 bases and J by 1 base, with 10 bases between. The CDR3 consists of 14 residues.

The rearrangement joins TRBV6-5 to TRBJ2-3; the D gene is possibly TRBD2 (6 bases). This CDR3 is built from 14 residues. Per germline, CDR1 MNHEY and CDR2 SVGAGI. V lost 8 bases and J lost 0, with 12 bases in between. This chain's CDR3 is CASFLGGSTDTQYF. In DNA, the CDR3 is TGTGCCAGCTTCCTCGGGGGAAGCACAGATACGCAGTATTTT.

This sequence joins TRBV6-2 or TRBV6-3 and TRBJ2-7, with TRBD2 identical over 7 bases. This CDR3 contains 15 residues. Germline assignment: CDR1 MNHEY and CDR2 SVGEGT. V shed 5 bases and J 3 bases; nucleotides not matched to a gene: 10. DNA of the CDR3: TGTGCCAGCAGTCCGGGGCGGCGGACTAGCTACGAGCAGTACTTC. Amino acids: CASSPGRRTSYEQYF.

V gene TRBV7-9 combines with J gene TRBJ1-2; perhaps TRBD1 as D (5 bases). V was cut by 5 bases and J by 8 bases, with 15 bases left in between. Germline values: CDR1 SEHNR, CDR2 FQNEAQ (reference sequence). The CDR3 consists of 13 residues. In DNA form, the CDR3 reads TGTGCCAGCAGCCCCCAAGGGACGAGAGGCTACACCTTC. This codes for CASSPQGTRGYTF.

This clone has a handful of counts. The rearrangement links TRBV9 to TRBJ1-6; 11 bases agree with TRBD1. The germline gives CDR1 SGDLS, CDR2 YYNGEE. V was clipped by 4 bases and J by 8 bases; unmatched bases: 2. The CDR3 consists of 14 residues. In DNA, the CDR3 is TGTGCCAGCAGCAGGGACAGGGGGTATTCACCCCTCCACTTT. Residues: CASSRDRGYSPLHF.

This chain links TRBV19 with TRBJ1-5, with unresolved D. The CDR3 has 12 amino acids. Trimming removed 6 bases at V and 7 bases at J, with 10 bases between. Per the germline V gene, CDR1 is LNHDA and CDR2 is SQIVND (reference sequence). The CDR3 spells CASSPGSQPQHF. The CDR3 nucleotides read TGTGCCAGTAGCCCGGGAAGCCAGCCCCAGCATTTT.

This clone occurred once. Other DNA sequences within the sample encode an identical CDR3. J is TRBJ2-1 and V is TRBV11-2; D unresolved. The V gene lost 2 bases and the J gene lost 5 bases, with 4 bases spanning the gap. Germline V CDR1 and CDR2: SGHAT, FQNNGV. The CDR3 contains 12 residues. The CDR3 region is CASSLTDNEQFF. The CDR3 DNA reads as TGTGCCAGCAGCTTAACGGACAATGAGCAGTTCTTC.

V is TRBV6-1 and J is TRBJ1-1; 9 nucleotides align to TRBD1. After removal of 1 base from V and 0 bases from J, the junction contained 0 bases not matched to a gene. Germline V gene lookup returns CDR1 MNHNS and CDR2 SASEGT. The CDR3 is made up of 15 amino acids. The CDR3 DNA reads as TGTGCCAGCAGTGAAGGGACAGGGGTGAACACTGAAGCTTTCTTT. Encoded protein: CASSEGTGVNTEAFF.

V and J are TRBV7-9 and TRBJ1-1; TRBD1 agrees at 7 bases. From germline, CDR1 is SEHNR and CDR2 FQNEAQ (reference sequence). This CDR3 contains 15 residues. V shed 1 base, J shed 5 bases, and the junction held 7 bases outside the gene matches. Here the CDR3 DNA reads TGTGCCAGCAGCTTAGTACAGGGGAAGGTAACTGAAGCTTTCTTT. Protein: CASSLVQGKVTEAFF.

To note about this clone: Other nucleotide sequences from this sample produce the same CDR3. The rearrangement uses TRBV19 and TRBJ1-5; no clear D gene. The CDR3 runs 14 residues. Trimming took off 0 bases at V and 1 base at J, with 4 bases between the two ends. Germline V gene lookup returns CDR1 LNHDA and CDR2 SQIVND (reference sequence). CDR3 protein: CASSIDRSNQPQHF. CDR3 in DNA: TGTGCCAGTAGTATAGATCGGAGCAATCAGCCCCAGCATTTT. Based on the CDR3 plus reference TRBV19 and TRBJ1-5, the full variable domain is DGGITQSPKYLFRKEGQNVTLSCEQNLNHDAMYWYRQDPGQGLRLIYYSQIVNDFQKGDIAEGYSVSREKKESFPLTVTSAQKNPTAFYLCASSIDRSNQPQHFGDGTRLSIL.

This sequence joins TRBV7-9 and TRBJ1-4, with TRBD1 matching over 9 bases. The CDR3 runs 16 residues. CDR1 SEHNR and CDR2 FQNEAQ come from the germline V gene (reference sequence). J gave up 3 bases and V 1 base, and 3 bases lay outside the gene matches. The CDR3 region has the DNA TGTGCCAGCAGCTTAGGGGGACAGGGCGCTAATGAAAAACTGTTTTTT. Translated, it gives CASSLGGQGANEKLFF.

This chain links TRBV6-5 with TRBJ1-1; D unclear. This CDR3 has 14 residues. V was clipped by 7 bases and J by 0 bases, with 12 bases between them. Germline V gene data show CDR1 as MNHEY and CDR2 as SVGAGI. In nucleotides, the CDR3 is TGTGCCAGCACCCCCCCGGGGATGAACACTGAAGCTTTCTTT. Its protein is CASTPPGMNTEAFF.

V gene TRBV2 combines with J gene TRBJ1-5; no reliable D call. Trimming took 6 bases from V and 2 from J, leaving 14 bases between them. CDR3 length: 15 residues. Germline values: CDR1 SNHLY, CDR2 FYNNEI. CDR3 loop: CASSENLQGNQPQHF. CDR3 nucleotides: TGTGCCAGCAGCGAAAACCTGCAGGGCAATCAGCCCCAGCATTTT.

Only one count was recorded for this clone. The genes are TRBV7-2 and TRBJ1-2; the D gene is possibly TRBD1 (5 bases). V lost 2 bases to trimming and J lost 2 bases, with 15 bases between them. The CDR3 runs 16 residues. Per the germline V gene, CDR1 is SGHTA and CDR2 is FQGNSA. CDR3 region: CASSLTRVGENYGYTF. CDR3 in DNA: TGTGCCAGCAGCTTAACGAGAGTGGGGGAAAACTATGGCTACACCTTC.

This chain links TRBV7-3 with TRBJ1-3, with 9 positions matching TRBD1. CDR3 length equals 16 residues. Trimming at V came to 3 bases and at J to 4 bases, leaving 7 bases not matched to a gene. CDR1 and CDR2 from the germline V gene are SGHTA and FQGTGA. The CDR3 reads CASSFTGGASGNTIYF. The CDR3, as DNA: TGTGCCAGCAGCTTTACAGGGGGCGCTTCGGGAAACACCATATATTTT.